Reported below is one T cell receptor (beta chain). As yet, its antigen is unknown. While the first cohort had 650 to 850 subjects, the donors belonged to the separate validation cohort of roughly 120 subjects. This sample is part of a study of cytomegalovirus exposure and HLA in healthy donors. Study-wide context: The 120 validation repertoires used the same platform as the approximately 700 first-cohort repertoires (as reported by a later analysis).

Study conclusions and caveats: In vitro data verified three CMV-associated chains as specific for CMV antigens. Researchers counted some 150 TCR beta chains as cytomegalovirus-associated.

This CDR3 comprises 13 residues. J lost 6 bases, V lost 7 bases, and 6 bases had no gene match. The germline V gene has CDR1 WSHSY and CDR2 SAAADI. Using immunoSEQ multiplex PCR, the repertoire was profiled, and TCRdb retains in-frame clones only, with some absent. The sample yields 68,000 or so clones, roughly 96% seen once. The TCR was taken from a man aged 18 to 35 in good health and CMV-seronegative. The sample taken for sequencing was PBMCs. The chain employs TRBV10-2 and TRBJ2-1, with TRBD2 matching 7 bases. The CDR3 region has the DNA TGCGCCAGCACCTGGAAGCGGGGCAATGAGCAGTTCTTC. Protein: CASTWKRGNEQFF.